The clone carrying this T cell receptor (beta chain) was counted once. This record belongs to a study of blood T cell repertoires in COVID-19. Study-level background: Some COVID-19 samples were acute and others convalescent; all came from the United States, Italy and Spain. Nucleic acid was either cDNA or gDNA, and it came from T cells, B-cell-depleted T cells, or PBMCs.

From germline, CDR1 is SGHRS and CDR2 YFSETQ. Trimming shortened V by 4 bases and J by 2 bases, and 11 bases separated the two germline ends. The CDR3 is 14 amino acids. In the original analysis: Estimation of nucleated cell counts was performed using reference gene primer amplification. Profiled with immunoSEQ multiplex PCR; TCRdb holds only in-frame clones, not every one. V, J and clone size derive from that table, while D and trimming were established from the DNA sequence. In the table there are more than 110,000 clones, just under 90% of which are singletons. Sequencing input: peripheral blood. This receptor was taken from a woman of 80 years or more with acute or convalescent COVID-19. J is TRBJ2-3 and V is TRBV5-1; no firm D call. The CDR3 nucleotides read TGCGCCAGCAGCCGCGAGGTTGACACAGATACGCAGTATTTT. Translated, it gives CASSREVDTDTQYF.